The T cell receptor (beta chain) described here comes from a study of OX40 agonist ivuxolimab in advanced cancers. For the study at large: Intravenous ivuxolimab was administered to patients every 2 weeks at 0.01 to 10 mg/kg. A mean age of roughly 66 years, range roughly 23 to 85, was recorded, and about 83% were male.

Using immunoSEQ multiplex PCR, the repertoire was profiled, and TCRdb retains in-frame clones only, with some absent. Here the sample spans more than 75,000 clones, around 80% being singletons. General study results and limits: Both CD4+ and CD8+ T cell populations in blood had undergone clonal expansion by week 6 at 0.1 to 3.0 mg/kg.

CDR1 and CDR2 from the germline V gene are MGHDK and SYGVNS. The length of the CDR3 is 13 residues. V shed 4 bases and J 3 bases; nucleotides not matched to a gene: 3. On this clone itself: What it binds is unknown.

Autoimmune disease history or systemic immunosuppression excluded patients. This TCR derives from an adult with an advanced solid tumor such as melanoma, head and neck, liver or kidney cancer. This chain links TRBV25-1 with TRBJ2-7; 7 bases match TRBD1. Sample: CD4+ or CD8+ T cells sorted from blood, taken in a trial of the OX40 agonist ivuxolimab. CDR3 in amino acids: CASSGGQVYEQYF. The CDR3 nucleotides are TGTGCCAGCAGTGGAGGACAGGTCTACGAGCAGTACTTC.